Listed here are 26 T cell receptor beta chains from one sample, sequenced in a study of spatial heterogeneity in lung cancer. TCRdb called the 5' RACE reads again in MiXCR, with one record for every CDR3 protein. The sample includes roughly 49,000 distinct CDR3 sequences, around 7% seen only once; the top ten take approximately 2.6%. Sample time point: sample taken at primary tumor resection. Unsorted whole RNA from tumor, nontumor lung or frozen PBMC underwent sequencing. Sequences were derived from PBMCs, sampled at surgery. The receptors here all came from a female donor with early-stage non-small cell lung cancer.

This clonotype appeared many times. This sequence joins TRBV14 and TRBJ2-5, with D perhaps matching TRBD1 (6 bases). Germline V gives CDR1 SGHDN, CDR2 FVKESK. CDR3 size: 15 residues. The germline V and J ends were trimmed by 6 bases and 2 bases, with 16 bases remaining between them. This CDR3 is CASSRMTGAQETQYF. Written as DNA, the CDR3 is TGTGCCAGCAGTCGGATGACAGGAGCTCAAGAGACCCAGTACTTC.

This clonotype was counted many times. This sequence joins TRBV20-1 and TRBJ2-7, with D possibly matching TRBD1 (6 bases). The CDR3 is made up of 16 amino acids. The germline gives CDR1 DFQATT, CDR2 SNEGSKA (reference sequence). Deletions cut 0 bases from V and 7 bases from J, with 22 bases between. This chain's CDR3 is CSARDPTQGHPREQYF. For the CDR3, the DNA is TGCAGTGCTAGAGATCCTACACAGGGCCATCCACGGGAGCAGTACTTC.

Details on this clonotype: A single base separates this from a much larger clone, so it may be a read error. The chain has TRBV20-1 and TRBJ1-2; D gene uncertain. Per germline, CDR1 DFQATT and CDR2 SNEGSKA (reference sequence). Trimming cost V 5 bases and J 4 bases, with 14 bases left between them. The CDR3 contains 13 residues. This chain's CDR3 is CSALNDNFYGYTF. CDR3 in DNA: TGCAGTGCTCTTAATGACAATTTCTATGGCTACACCTTC.

This clonotype was seen ten or more times. The V call is TRBV6-5, the J call TRBJ1-2, with D unresolved. Per germline, CDR1 MNHEY and CDR2 SVGAGI. V was clipped by 4 bases and J by 6 bases, with 15 bases between them. The CDR3 runs to 14 residues. The CDR3 spells CASSLGYSEDGYTF. The CDR3 DNA is TGTGCCAGCAGTTTAGGGTATAGCGAAGATGGCTACACCTTC.

This clonotype was detected a few times. The V call is TRBV5-1, the J call TRBJ2-5; no clear D gene. This CDR3 has 15 amino acids. V was pared by 0 bases and J by 2 bases, with 11 bases between. From germline, CDR1 is SGHRS and CDR2 YFSETQ. For the CDR3, the DNA is TGCGCCAGCAGCTTGGACTACTACTCACAAGAGACCCAGTACTTC. It codes for CASSLDYYSQETQYF.

Points on this clonotype: A much bigger clone sits one base away, suggesting this may be a read error. The chain is built from TRBV11-2 and TRBJ1-6; 10 nucleotides align to TRBD1. The germline V gene encodes CDR1 SGHAT and CDR2 FQNNGV. CDR3 length: 14 amino acids. The CDR3, as DNA: TGTGCCAGCAGCTCGGGACAGGGGTGGTCACCCCACCACTTT. Translated: CASSSGQGWSPHHF. The full variable domain, completed using reference TRBV11-2 and TRBJ1-6, is EAGVAQSPRYKIIEKRQSVAFWCNPISGHATLYWYQQILGQGPKLLIQFQNNGVVDDSQLPKDRFSAERLKGVDSTLKIQPAKLEDSAVYLCASSSGQGWSPHHFGNGTRLTVT.

The table lists this clonotype with many counts. The V call is TRBV3-1, the J call TRBJ2-7; D gene uncertain. Germline-derived CDR1 and CDR2 are LGHDT and YNNKEL (reference sequence). The CDR3 consists of 15 residues. With 0 bases removed from V and 2 bases from J, the gap between germline ends came to 11 bases. Here the CDR3 reads CASSQDLGGTYEQYF. The CDR3 DNA is TGTGCCAGCAGCCAAGATCTGGGTGGAACCTACGAGCAGTACTTC.

This clonotype was seen many times. The chain joins TRBV7-6 to TRBJ2-6; D call uncertain. The CDR3 sequence is 17 residues long. The germline gives CDR1 SGHVS, CDR2 FNYEAQ. Trimming removed 6 bases at V and 0 bases at J, with 15 bases between. CDR3 in DNA: TGTGCCAGCAGTCGTTCGTCGCCTCCCTCTGGGGCCAACGTCCTGACTTTC. Amino acid sequence: CASSRSSPPSGANVLTF.

This clonotype was counted many times. The V and J genes are TRBV4-1 and TRBJ2-2; no reliable D call. V was trimmed by 2 bases and J by 7 bases, leaving 5 bases between them. The CDR3 is 12 amino acids. CDR1 and CDR2 (germline): MGHRA, YSYEKL. The CDR3 spells CASSQTFGELFF. CDR3 nucleotide sequence: TGCGCCAGCAGCCAAACATTCGGGGAGCTGTTTTTT.

This clonotype was counted at least ten times. The chain links TRBV4-1 to TRBJ2-3; TRBD1 aligns across 10 bases. V was clipped by 0 bases and J by 4 bases; unmatched bases: 7. The CDR3 runs 17 residues. Germline values: CDR1 MGHRA, CDR2 YSYEKL. In DNA form, the CDR3 reads TGCGCCAGCAGCCAAGACCGGGACAGGGGACCGGCAGATACGCAGTATTTT. This translates into CASSQDRDRGPADTQYF.

The table lists this clonotype with many counts. The V and J genes are TRBV5-4 and TRBJ2-2; D uncertain. The CDR3 has 16 amino acids. V lost 4 bases to trimming and J lost 0 bases, with 13 bases between them. In germline, CDR1 is SGHNT, CDR2 YYREEE (reference sequence). In DNA form, the CDR3 reads TGTGCCAGCAGCCGTAGCCCAACCGCGAACACCGGGGAGCTGTTTTTT. Its translation: CASSRSPTANTGELFF.

This clonotype was detected many times. This chain connects TRBV7-6 to TRBJ2-1; 8 nucleotides agree with TRBD2. This CDR3 is built from 15 residues. J gave up 8 bases and V 1 base, and 7 bases lay outside the gene matches. Germline lookup yields CDR1 SGHVS and CDR2 FNYEAQ. The CDR3 DNA sequence: TGTGCCAGCAGCTTAGTAGGGACTAGACTCGATGAGCAGTTCTTC. Residues: CASSLVGTRLDEQFF.

This clonotype was seen many times. This chain uses TRBV6-2 or TRBV6-3 with TRBJ2-1, with D perhaps being TRBD1 or TRBD2 (5 bases each). The CDR3 has 14 amino acids. Germline V lookup: CDR1 MNHEY, CDR2 SVGEGT. With 1 base removed from V and 9 bases from J, the gap between germline ends came to 13 bases. CDR3 region: CASSYFGDGGEQFF. Here the CDR3 DNA reads TGTGCCAGCAGTTACTTCGGGGACGGAGGTGAGCAGTTCTTC.

This clonotype was seen a handful of times. Since a much larger clone is just one base distant, this may be a read error. The chain couples TRBV28 to TRBJ2-3; TRBD2 agrees at 7 bases. CDR1 is MDHEN, CDR2 SYDVKM, per germline. With 5 bases clipped from V and 0 bases from J, the junction kept 14 bases outside the gene matches. The CDR3 length is 18 residues. The CDR3 here is CASSDLRLAVPSTDTQYF. For the CDR3, the DNA is TGTGCCAGCAGTGACCTGAGACTAGCAGTCCCTAGCACAGATACGCAGTATTTT. The whole variable domain, remainder taken from reference TRBV28 and TRBJ2-3, is DVKVTQSSRYLVKRTGEKVFLECVQDMDHENMFWYRQDPGLGLRLIYFSYDVKMKEKGDIPEGYSVSREKKERFSLILESASTNQTSMYLCASSDLRLAVPSTDTQYFGPGTRLTVL.

The chain joins TRBV10-3 to TRBJ2-3; 7 bases are a match to TRBD2. Germline CDR1 ENHRY, CDR2 SYGVKD. V trimming: 6 bases; J trimming: 2 bases; junction bases outside the gene matches: 5. CDR3 size: 14 residues. The CDR3 reads CAISPTSPTDTQYF. The CDR3 nucleotides read TGTGCCATCAGCCCGACTAGCCCCACAGATACGCAGTATTTT.

There are many counts of this clonotype. V and J are TRBV20-1 and TRBJ2-7, with D perhaps being TRBD1 or TRBD2 (6 bases each). The CDR3 totals 15 residues. Trimming removed 0 bases at V and 4 bases at J, with 16 bases between. Germline V gives CDR1 DFQATT, CDR2 SNEGSKA (reference sequence). This CDR3 is CSARDLEGGLYEQYF. The CDR3 DNA reads TGCAGTGCTAGAGATTTGGAGGGGGGATTATACGAGCAGTACTTC.

Ten or more counts support this clonotype. V gene TRBV28 combines with J gene TRBJ1-2; TRBD1 is a possible D gene (5 bases). Germline CDR1 is MDHEN and CDR2 is SYDVKM. This CDR3 contains 15 residues. V was pared by 3 bases and J by 2 bases, with 13 bases between. CDR3: CASSFLGTGNYGYTF. The DNA for the CDR3 is TGTGCCAGCAGTTTCTTAGGGACGGGGAACTATGGCTACACCTTC.

This clonotype appeared many times. V is TRBV3-1 and J is TRBJ2-5; D unresolved. Trimming pared 1 base from V and 5 bases from J, leaving 14 bases between. From germline, CDR1 is LGHDT and CDR2 YNNKEL (reference sequence). The CDR3 has 15 amino acids. In DNA, the CDR3 is TGTGCCAGCAGCCAAGTGGGGATAGAGATGGAGACCCAGTACTTC. Protein product: CASSQVGIEMETQYF.

In its sample, this clonotype was seen many times. CDR3 amino acids: CASSLIGNTIYF. The CDR3 nucleotides read TGTGCCAGCAGTTTAATCGGAAACACCATATATTTT. The chain carries TRBV12-3 or TRBV12-4 and TRBJ1-3; D not resolved. The V gene lost 2 bases and the J gene lost 4 bases, with 3 bases spanning the gap. There are 12 residues in the CDR3.

At least ten counts were recorded for this clonotype. In DNA form, the CDR3 reads TGTGCCAGCAGCAAGGGACTAGCGGGGGGTCGAGAGACCCAGTACTTC. Amino acid sequence: CASSKGLAGGRETQYF. This chain joins TRBV7-2 and TRBJ2-5; 15 bases line up with TRBD2. Germline V gene data show CDR1 as SGHTA and CDR2 as FQGNSA. V was pared by 5 bases and J by 4 bases, with 5 bases of the junction left unmatched. The CDR3 sequence is 16 residues long. The whole variable domain, remainder taken from reference TRBV7-2 and TRBJ2-5, is GAGVSQSPSNKVTEKGKDVELRCDPISGHTALYWYRQSLGQGLEFLIYFQGNSAPDKSGLPSDRFSAERTGGSVSTLTIQRTQQEDSAVYLCASSKGLAGGRETQYFGPGTRLLVL.

Here the CDR3 reads CASSLTAGGLTGELFF. CDR3 nucleotides: TGCGCCAGCAGCTTGACGGCGGGGGGACTCACCGGGGAGCTGTTTTTT. The chain is built from TRBV5-1 and TRBJ2-2, with 8 bases fitting TRBD2. There are 16 residues in the CDR3. Trimming removed 1 base from V and 4 bases from J; junction bases left unmatched: 6. CDR1 SGHRS and CDR2 YFSETQ come from the germline V gene. Complete variable domain (other parts from reference TRBV5-1 and TRBJ2-2): KAGVTQTPRYLIKTRGQQVTLSCSPISGHRSVSWYQQTPGQGLQFLFEYFSETQRNKGNFPGRFSGRQFSNSRSEMNVSTLELGDSALYLCASSLTAGGLTGELFFGEGSRLTVL.

V usage is TRBV7-2 and J usage is TRBJ2-5; perhaps TRBD1 as D (5 bases). This CDR3 has 15 amino acids. Germline V gene sequence: CDR1 SGHTA, CDR2 FQGNSA. Between the trimmed V and J ends, which lost 0 bases and 7 bases, there was a span of 15 bases. CDR3 nucleotides: TGTGCCAGCAGCTTAGCCCTAGGGGCTCGAGGGACCCAGTACTTC. This gives the protein CASSLALGARGTQYF.

This clonotype was picked up many times. The CDR3 loop is CASSSGTVPYNEQFF. The CDR3 nucleotides are TGTGCCAGCAGCTCCGGGACAGTCCCCTACAATGAGCAGTTCTTC. The gene calls are TRBV7-9 and TRBJ2-1, with 7 bases aligning to TRBD1. In germline, CDR1 is SEHNR, CDR2 FQNEAQ (reference sequence). The CDR3 sequence is 15 residues long. V was pared by 4 bases and J by 2 bases, with 5 bases of the junction left unmatched. Full variable domain (rest looked up from reference TRBV7-9 and TRBJ2-1): DTGVSQNPRHKITKRGQNVTFRCDPISEHNRLYWYRQTLGQGPEFLTYFQNEAQLEKSRLLSDRFSAERPKGSFSTLEIQRTEQGDSAMYLCASSSGTVPYNEQFFGPGTRLTVL.

Notes on this clonotype: This could be a read error, since a much larger clone is one nucleotide away. J is TRBJ2-2 and V is TRBV5-4, with D perhaps TRBD1 (6 bases). From germline, CDR1 is SGHNT and CDR2 YYREEE (reference sequence). The CDR3 totals 14 residues. The chain's CDR3 is CASSFWGRAGEPFF. CDR3 in DNA: TGTGCCAGCAGCTTCTGGGGGCGGGCCGGGGAGCCGTTTTTT.

The J gene is TRBJ1-1, the V gene TRBV20-1, with TRBD1 matching 8 bases. CDR1 and CDR2 (germline): DFQATT, SNEGSKA (reference sequence). The V segment lost 0 bases and the J segment 8 bases; nucleotides outside the gene matches: 14. The CDR3 is 16 residues long. The CDR3 nucleotides are TGCAGTGCTAGAGATCGTGGCGCAGGACAGGGCGTCGAAGCTTTCTTT. Its translation is CSARDRGAGQGVEAFF.

This clonotype was counted many times. This chain connects TRBV2 to TRBJ1-2; D gene uncertain. The ends were cut back, 6 bases at V and 8 bases at J, with 16 bases in the middle. The germline V gene encodes CDR1 SNHLY and CDR2 FYNNEI. The CDR3 has 13 amino acids. The CDR3 nucleotides read TGTGCCAGCAGGTACAGCCCTGACGTGGGCTACACCTTC. Translated: CASRYSPDVGYTF.